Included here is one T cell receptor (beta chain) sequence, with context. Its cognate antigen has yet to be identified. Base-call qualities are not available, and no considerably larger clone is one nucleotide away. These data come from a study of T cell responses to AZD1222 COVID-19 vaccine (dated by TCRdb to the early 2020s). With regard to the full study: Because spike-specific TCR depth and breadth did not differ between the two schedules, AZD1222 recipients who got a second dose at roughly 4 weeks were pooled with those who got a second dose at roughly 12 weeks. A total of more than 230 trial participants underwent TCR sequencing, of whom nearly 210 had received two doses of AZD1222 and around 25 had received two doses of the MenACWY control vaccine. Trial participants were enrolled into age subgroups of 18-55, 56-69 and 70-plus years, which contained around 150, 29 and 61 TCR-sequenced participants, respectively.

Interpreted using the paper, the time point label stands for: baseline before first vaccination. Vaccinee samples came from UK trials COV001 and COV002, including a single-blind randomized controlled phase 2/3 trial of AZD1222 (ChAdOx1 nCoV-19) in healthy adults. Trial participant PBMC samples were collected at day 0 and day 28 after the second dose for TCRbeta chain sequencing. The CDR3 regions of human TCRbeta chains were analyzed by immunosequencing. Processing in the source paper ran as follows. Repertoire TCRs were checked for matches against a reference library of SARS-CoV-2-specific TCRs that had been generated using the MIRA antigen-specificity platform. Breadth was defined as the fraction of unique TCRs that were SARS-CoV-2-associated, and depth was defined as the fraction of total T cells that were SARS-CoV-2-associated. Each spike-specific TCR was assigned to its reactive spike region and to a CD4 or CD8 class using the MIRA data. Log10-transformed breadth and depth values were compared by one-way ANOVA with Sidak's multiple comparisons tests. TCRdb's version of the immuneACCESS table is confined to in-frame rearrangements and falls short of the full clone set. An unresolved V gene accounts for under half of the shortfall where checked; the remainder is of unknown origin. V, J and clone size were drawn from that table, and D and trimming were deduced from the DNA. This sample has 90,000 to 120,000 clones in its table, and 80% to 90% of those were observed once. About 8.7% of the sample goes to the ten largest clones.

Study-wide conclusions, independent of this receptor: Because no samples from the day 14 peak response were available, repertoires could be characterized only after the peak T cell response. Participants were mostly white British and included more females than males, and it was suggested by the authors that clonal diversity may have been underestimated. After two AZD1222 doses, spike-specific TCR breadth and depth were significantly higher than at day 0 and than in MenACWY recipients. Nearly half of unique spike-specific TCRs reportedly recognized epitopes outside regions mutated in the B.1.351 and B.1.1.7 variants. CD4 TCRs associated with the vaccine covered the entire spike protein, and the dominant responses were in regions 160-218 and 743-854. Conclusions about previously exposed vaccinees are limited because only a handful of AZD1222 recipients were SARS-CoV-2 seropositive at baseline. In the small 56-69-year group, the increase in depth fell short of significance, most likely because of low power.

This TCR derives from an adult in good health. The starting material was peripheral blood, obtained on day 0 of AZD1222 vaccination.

This receptor has the CDR3 CASSLARGTGSYEQYF. DNA sequence: TGTGCCAGCAGTTTAGCAAGGGGGACAGGGTCTTACGAGCAGTACTTC. The rearranged chain carries TRBV28 and TRBJ2-7, with TRBD1 identical over 9 junction bases. CDR1 and CDR2 were assigned from the germline V gene as MDHEN and SYDVKM. V loses 2 bases at its end and J loses 4 bases; junction bases beyond the gene matches: 9. The CDR3 measures 16 amino acids from cysteine to phenylalanine. Of all the DNA, just the CDR3 is kept, 48 bases in frame from base 1.